This T cell receptor (beta chain) was sequenced for a study of T cell responses to AZD1222 COVID-19 vaccine. The protocol was immunoSEQ multiplex PCR, while the TCRdb copy is restricted to in-frame clones and leaves out a portion. The table records roughly 99,000 clones, approximately 90% of them present only once. CDR3 length equals 14 residues. CDR1 and CDR2 from the germline V gene are MDHEN and SYDVKM. V was trimmed by 1 base and J by 4 bases, leaving 7 bases between them. Whole-study results and caveats: Nearly half of spike-specific TCRs reportedly target unmutated variant regions. Donors, mostly white British, included more females; clonal diversity was possibly underestimated.

In regard to this clone: The antigen is undetermined.

V usage is TRBV28 and J usage is TRBJ1-4; the D gene is possibly TRBD1 (5 bases). The receptor comes from an adult who received the AZD1222 COVID-19 vaccine. This specimen consisted of peripheral blood, obtained 28 days after the second AZD1222 dose. The CDR3 bases are TGTGCCAGCAGTTTATCTGACAGTAATGAAAAACTGTTTTTT. This gives the protein CASSLSDSNEKLFF.